This T cell receptor beta chain was found in a study of identical twins. TCRdb called the 5' RACE reads again in MiXCR, with one record for every CDR3 protein. The profile covers 500,000 or so distinct CDR3 sequences, with roughly an eighth appearing a single time and approximately 0.98% taken by the ten largest. With no exceptions, donors were healthy Caucasians. Study results and limitations: With monozygotic twins, out-of-frame TCR alpha sharing exceeded what models estimated. One should note that invariant MAIT and iNKT cells could partly confound zero-insertion analyses. Low generation probability was overrepresented in out-of-frame alpha sequences shared by twins.

With respect to this clonotype: The target antigen is unknown.

These same records also appear under a second study, on yellow fever vaccine responses in identical twins.

This clonotype was sampled from a woman under 30 in good health. The sequenced sample was CD4+ T cells sorted from blood.

CDR3 in amino acids: CASSIGQGDVYEQYF. CDR3 bases: TGTGCCAGCTCAATAGGACAGGGTGATGTATACGAGCAGTACTTC. The V call is TRBV18, the J call TRBJ2-7; TRBD1 matches at 8 bases. CDR1 is KGHSH, CDR2 LQKENI, per germline. The CDR3 has 15 residues. The ends lost 5 bases at V and 4 bases at J; junction bases unmatched: 10.